This T cell receptor beta chain appears in the sequencing data of a study of response to subunit inactivated influenza vaccine. Notes on the study in general: There was a suggestion from the authors that each seasonal influenza vaccination recruits few new T cells.

From the RT-PCR reads, TCRdb called clonotypes with MiXCR, one entry per CDR3 protein. This sample has more than 550,000 distinct CDR3 sequences, with 11% found just once. The CDR3 length is 11 residues. Germline CDR1 is SEHNR and CDR2 is FQNEAQ (reference sequence). V was cut by 6 bases and J by 8 bases, with 10 bases left in between. This clonotype was counted many times. The antigen remains unidentified. These same data were also listed under a study on T cells expressing NK-cell markers. Turning to that study: 5'RACE template switching with UMIs generated TCR beta cDNA. Several of the donors also had these clonotypes leading their CD3+CD56-NKG2C+ fraction. Evidence did not settle whether expanded NKG2C+ T cell clones targeted HCMV.

The V call is TRBV7-9, the J call TRBJ1-2; D gene uncertain. The starting material was PBMCs from blood, obtained on the day of vaccination. The sequence was obtained from a man between 45 and 60 years old who received an inactivated influenza vaccine. The DNA of the CDR3 is TGTGCCAGCAGGAGAGGAGACGGCTACACCTTC. Translating gives CASRRGDGYTF.